This entry describes one T cell receptor (beta chain). Seattle's enrolled individuals joined amid active infection and were then monitored longitudinally. These data are taken from a study of blood T cell repertoires in COVID-19. Study-level information: The United States, Italy and Spain were the sources of the acute and convalescent COVID-19 samples. T cells, B-cell-depleted T cells, or PBMCs provided the cDNA or gDNA that served as material.

CDR1 is MGHDK, CDR2 SYGVNS, per germline. The CDR3 loop spans 13 amino acids. V lost 0 bases and J 10 bases, leaving 7 bases between the germline ends. In the original analysis: Counts of nucleated cells, estimated from reference gene primer amplification, were obtained. Repertoires were generated with immunoSEQ multiplex PCR, while TCRdb's copy carries only in-frame clones and drops some. V, J and clone size are taken as reported in that table, and D and trimming were inferred from the DNA itself. The sample records 200,000 or so clones, 92% being singletons. This clonotype was sampled from a man between 60 and 75 years old with COVID-19, enrolled during active disease. The sample was peripheral blood. V gene TRBV25-1 combines with J gene TRBJ1-6; D is unclear. Here the CDR3 reads CASSEYERSPLHF. The CDR3 DNA is TGTGCCAGCAGTGAATACGAGAGATCACCCCTCCACTTT.